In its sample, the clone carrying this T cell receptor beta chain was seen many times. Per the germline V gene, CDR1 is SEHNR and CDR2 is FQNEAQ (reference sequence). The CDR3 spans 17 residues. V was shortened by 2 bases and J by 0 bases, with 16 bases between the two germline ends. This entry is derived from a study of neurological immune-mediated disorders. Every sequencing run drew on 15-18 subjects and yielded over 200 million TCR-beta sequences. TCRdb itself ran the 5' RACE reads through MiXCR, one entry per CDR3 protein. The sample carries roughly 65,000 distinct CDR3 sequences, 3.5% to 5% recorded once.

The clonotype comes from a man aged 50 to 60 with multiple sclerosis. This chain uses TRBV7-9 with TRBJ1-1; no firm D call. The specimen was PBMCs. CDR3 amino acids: CASSLTPIGRMNTEAFF. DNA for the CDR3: TGTGCCAGCAGCTTAACGCCCATCGGGAGAATGAACACTGAAGCTTTCTTT.